The 32 T cell receptor beta chains below all came from one sample that was sequenced in a study of Ad26.COV2.S vaccination and SARS-CoV-2 variants. Assay used: immunoSEQ multiplex PCR; TCRdb lists only in-frame clones, some missing. The sample holds roughly 450,000 clones, around 90% seen once. This sample's treatment: over 15 received Ad26.COV2.S at low or high dose, single or two shots; a few received placebo; per-sample allocation not given. Day 63 after the first vaccine or placebo injection was the time point for sampling. The sample consisted of peripheral blood, taken in a trial of Ad26.COV2.S vaccine versus placebo. The receptors were gathered from a person between 18 and 59 years old who received the Ad26.COV2.S COVID-19 vaccine or a placebo.

The CDR3 sequence is CASSLGASGRGNTGELFF. The CDR3, as DNA: TGTGCCAGCAGTTTAGGCGCTAGCGGGAGGGGAAACACCGGGGAGCTGTTTTTT. The rearrangement joins TRBV28 to TRBJ2-2; 12 nucleotides align to TRBD2. This CDR3 contains 18 residues. Germline V gene data show CDR1 as MDHEN and CDR2 as SYDVKM. The J segment lost 2 bases and the V segment lost 2 bases, leaving 6 bases of the junction unmatched.

The V call is TRBV2, the J call TRBJ2-5; D may be TRBD1 (5 bases). Trimming pared 3 bases from V and 5 bases from J, leaving 10 bases between. This CDR3 has 13 amino acids. Germline V lookup: CDR1 SNHLY, CDR2 FYNNEI. CDR3 amino acids: CASSDSGQETQYF. DNA for the CDR3: TGTGCCAGCAGTGACTCAGGGCAGGAGACCCAGTACTTC.

The gene calls are TRBV6-4 and TRBJ1-2; D is possibly TRBD1 (5 bases). This CDR3 is built from 15 residues. V was trimmed by 0 bases and J by 8 bases, leaving 16 bases between them. CDR1 and CDR2 from the germline V gene are MRHNA and SNTAGT. The CDR3 sequence is CASSDSTGERRGYTF. CDR3 bases: TGTGCCAGCAGTGACTCGACGGGGGAGCGACGAGGCTACACCTTC.

The V gene is TRBV3-1 (or the pseudogene TRBV3-2), the J gene TRBJ2-2; 12 positions match TRBD2. This CDR3 has 17 amino acids. CDR1 and CDR2 (germline): LGHDT, YNNKEL (reference sequence). Germline trimming cut 1 base from V and 6 bases from J; bases unmatched to any gene: 6. CDR3 protein: CASSQVGLAGGPGELFF. The CDR3 region has the DNA TGTGCCAGCAGCCAAGTAGGTCTAGCGGGAGGGCCCGGGGAGCTGTTTTTT.

This chain connects TRBV3-1 (or the pseudogene TRBV3-2) to TRBJ2-2; D is ambiguous. CDR3 length equals 13 residues. From germline, CDR1 is LGHDT and CDR2 YNNKEL (reference sequence). V lost 1 base and J lost 6, with 6 bases in between. Written as DNA, the CDR3 is TGTGCCAGCAGCCAAGGGAGATCCGGGGAGCTGTTTTTT. It translates to CASSQGRSGELFF.

The chain carries TRBV5-1 and TRBJ2-7, with 8 nucleotides matching TRBD1. The CDR3 has 14 amino acids. CDR1 and CDR2 (germline): SGHRS, YFSETQ. V gave up 3 bases and J gave up 4 bases; unmatched junction bases: 6. The CDR3 DNA is TGCGCCAGCAGCTGGGGACAGGCGGTGTACGAGCAGTACTTC. Its translation is CASSWGQAVYEQYF.

This clone was counted a few times. This sequence joins TRBV6-2 or TRBV6-3 and TRBJ1-1; D not certain. Germline lookup yields CDR1 MNHEY and CDR2 SVGEGT. The CDR3 contains 14 residues. Trimming shortened V by 2 bases and J by 0 bases, and 7 bases separated the two germline ends. CDR3 bases: TGTGCCAGCAGTTACCCAGCCCTGAACACTGAAGCTTTCTTT. Its translation is CASSYPALNTEAFF.

The chain employs TRBV15 and TRBJ2-3; D is undetermined. Deletions cut 1 base from V and 5 bases from J, with 13 bases between. The CDR3 consists of 15 residues. Germline V lookup: CDR1 LNHNV, CDR2 YYDKDF (reference sequence). Here the CDR3 DNA reads TGTGCCACCAGCAGAGCGTCGGGTGCCGGAGATACGCAGTATTTT. Amino acids: CATSRASGAGDTQYF.

The genes are TRBV5-1 and TRBJ2-7; 9 nucleotides agree with TRBD1. V lost 2 bases, J lost 2 bases, and 2 bases stayed unmatched. CDR3 size: 14 residues. Germline CDR1 and CDR2: SGHRS and YFSETQ. In nucleotides, the CDR3 is TGCGCCAGCAGCTTAGGGACAGGGACCTACGAGCAGTACTTC. Encoded protein: CASSLGTGTYEQYF.

Only one count was recorded for this clone. The chain is built from TRBV7-9 and TRBJ1-6; D is possibly TRBD1 (6 bases). Trimming cost V 1 base and J 0 bases, with 13 bases left between them. The germline V gene has CDR1 SEHNR and CDR2 FQNEAQ (reference sequence). The CDR3 is made up of 18 amino acids. DNA of the CDR3: TGTGCCAGCAGCTTAGTACAACAGGGCCGCTCCTATAATTCACCCCTCCACTTT. Its protein is CASSLVQQGRSYNSPLHF.

The chain couples TRBV5-1 to TRBJ2-3; 7 nucleotides align to TRBD2. This CDR3 comprises 14 residues. Germline trimming cut 0 bases from V and 6 bases from J; bases unmatched to any gene: 4. Germline-derived CDR1 and CDR2 are SGHRS and YFSETQ. The CDR3 here is CASSLGLAADTQYF. CDR3 bases: TGCGCCAGCAGCTTGGGGCTAGCGGCCGATACGCAGTATTTT.

V usage is TRBV10-3 and J usage is TRBJ1-6, with D unresolved. CDR1 is ENHRY, CDR2 SYGVKD, per germline. This CDR3 is 15 amino acids long. The V end lost 2 bases, the J end lost 1 base, and 6 bases lay between the germline ends. The DNA of the CDR3 is TGTGCCATCAGTGAGGGACCTTCCTATAATTCACCCCTCCACTTT. Amino acid sequence: CAISEGPSYNSPLHF.

J is TRBJ1-2 and V is TRBV18, with TRBD1 matching 9 bases. The length of the CDR3 is 18 residues. Germline values: CDR1 KGHSH, CDR2 LQKENI. Unmatched junction bases numbered 14, after V lost 1 base and J lost 5 bases. CDR3 in DNA: TGTGCCAGCTCACCACTCGGAACAGGGGGCAGTAAAGATTATGGCTACACCTTC. Its translation: CASSPLGTGGSKDYGYTF.

V is TRBV6-2 or TRBV6-3 and J is TRBJ1-1; a possible D gene is TRBD1 (5 bases). Trimming cost V 6 bases and J 10 bases, with 12 bases left between them. The CDR3 length is 11 residues. CDR1 and CDR2 from the germline V gene are MNHEY and SVGEGT. The CDR3: CASSGGLGAFF. CDR3 bases: TGTGCCAGCAGCGGGGGGTTGGGAGCTTTCTTT.

This chain joins TRBV10-1 and TRBJ1-2, with D possibly being TRBD1 (5 bases). V lost 2 bases and J lost 0, with 16 bases in between. Germline V gene lookup returns CDR1 WNHNN and CDR2 SYGVQD (reference sequence). This CDR3 region has 17 residues. CDR3 coding DNA: TGCGCCAGCAGTGAGCGTAGTAGGGGCCACCCTAACTATGGCTACACCTTC. Its translation is CASSERSRGHPNYGYTF.

This chain joins TRBV5-1 and TRBJ2-7; 7 bases are shared with TRBD2. The CDR3 extends over 16 amino acids. Unmatched junction bases numbered 13, after V lost 4 bases and J lost 3 bases. Germline CDR1 and CDR2: SGHRS and YFSETQ. Here the CDR3 reads CASSIYTGTNLYEQYF. DNA for the CDR3: TGCGCCAGCAGCATCTACACCGGGACTAACCTCTACGAGCAGTACTTC. Full variable domain (rest looked up from reference TRBV5-1 and TRBJ2-7): KAGVTQTPRYLIKTRGQQVTLSCSPISGHRSVSWYQQTPGQGLQFLFEYFSETQRNKGNFPGRFSGRQFSNSRSEMNVSTLELGDSALYLCASSIYTGTNLYEQYFGPGTRLTVT.

CDR3 sequence: CASSPAGQGALGYTF. DNA of the CDR3: TGTGCCAGCTCACCAGCGGGACAGGGGGCGCTTGGCTACACCTTC. The V and J genes are TRBV18 and TRBJ1-2, with TRBD1 matching over 12 bases. V shed 2 bases, J shed 7 bases, and the junction held 5 bases outside the gene matches. This CDR3 contains 15 residues. CDR1 is KGHSH and CDR2 is LQKENI in the germline V gene.

V gene TRBV21-1 combines with J gene TRBJ2-2; the table gives TRBD1 as D, unverified against the DNA. TRBV21-1 is a recognized pseudogene. The CDR3 is 16 residues long. CDR3 nucleotide sequence: TGTGCCAGCAGCAAGGGACAGGGGAAAATCAGGGGGGAGCTGTTTTTT. Translation: CASSKGQGKIRGELFF.

This sequence joins TRBV5-8 and TRBJ1-5; D perhaps matches TRBD1 (6 bases). The CDR3 sequence is 17 residues long. V was pared by 4 bases and J by 0 bases, with 17 bases between. Germline-derived CDR1 and CDR2 are SGHTS and YDEGEE. The CDR3 loop is CASSTPRQVYSNQPQHF. In DNA, the CDR3 is TGTGCCAGCAGCACCCCGCGACAGGTCTATAGCAATCAGCCCCAGCATTTT.

The chain is built from TRBV10-3 and TRBJ1-2; 7 nucleotides align to TRBD1. The CDR3 covers 14 residues. From germline, CDR1 is ENHRY and CDR2 SYGVKD. V lost 3 bases to trimming and J lost 6 bases; unmatched junction nucleotides: 7. In nucleotides, the CDR3 is TGTGCCATCAGTGATACCGGGACAGCGAATGGCTACACCTTC. Protein: CAISDTGTANGYTF.

V is TRBV29-1 and J is TRBJ1-1; 7 bases are a match to TRBD1. The CDR3 is 13 residues long. The ends lost 7 bases at V and 2 bases at J; junction bases unmatched: 7. Germline V CDR1 and CDR2: SQVTM, ANQGSEA. Here the CDR3 reads CSGGQSRNTEAFF. DNA for the CDR3: TGCAGCGGGGGACAGTCTAGAAACACTGAAGCTTTCTTT.

The table lists this clone with a count of one. The genes are TRBV28 and TRBJ1-5, with TRBD1 matching over 8 bases. The germline gives CDR1 MDHEN, CDR2 SYDVKM. V shed 5 bases, J shed 0 bases, and the junction held 9 bases outside the gene matches. The CDR3 has 17 amino acids. In DNA form, the CDR3 reads TGTGCCAGCAGTCTATTGCGGACAGGGAATAGCAATCAGCCCCAGCATTTT. Its translation is CASSLLRTGNSNQPQHF.

J is TRBJ1-2 and V is TRBV12-3 or TRBV12-4; TRBD1 is a possible D gene (6 bases). This CDR3 spans 13 amino acids. Trimming pared 3 bases from V and 4 bases from J, leaving 9 bases between. The CDR3 protein is CASSFRTVYGYTF. The CDR3 DNA reads as TGTGCCAGCAGTTTTAGGACAGTCTATGGCTACACCTTC.

The chain recombines TRBV28 with TRBJ2-7, with TRBD2 matching 11 bases. V shed 6 bases, J shed 6 bases, and the junction held 13 bases outside the gene matches. Germline V gene sequence: CDR1 MDHEN, CDR2 SYDVKM. This CDR3 is built from 16 residues. The CDR3 loop reads CASSTPGTSGMSEQYF. Here the CDR3 DNA reads TGTGCCAGCAGCACCCCAGGGACTAGCGGAATGAGCGAGCAGTACTTC.

In DNA, the CDR3 is TGTGCCTGGAGTACCCTGACAGGGACGATCTATGGCTACACCTTC. Its protein is CAWSTLTGTIYGYTF. The chain recombines TRBV30 with TRBJ1-2; 7 bases are shared with TRBD1. Germline CDR1 reads GTSNPN; CDR2 reads SVGIG (reference sequence). V dropped 2 bases and J dropped 4; count of bases not matched to a gene: 10. There are 15 residues in the CDR3.

The chain is built from TRBV7-8 and TRBJ1-4; 11 bases align to TRBD1. CDR1 and CDR2 from the germline V gene are SGHVS and FQNEAQ. This CDR3 spans 17 amino acids. V lost 4 bases, J lost 5 bases, and 9 bases stayed unmatched. The DNA of the CDR3 is TGTGCCAGCAGCTCCATGGGGACAGGGGGGAAGAATGAAAAACTGTTTTTT. It codes for CASSSMGTGGKNEKLFF. The complete variable domain, with remaining parts taken from reference TRBV7-8 and TRBJ1-4, reads GAGVSQSPRYKVAKRGQDVALRCDPISGHVSLFWYQQALGQGPEFLTYFQNEAQLDKSGLPSDRFFAERPEGSVSTLKIQRTQQEDSAVYLCASSSMGTGGKNEKLFFGSGTQLSVL.

V and J are TRBV7-8 and TRBJ2-7, with 13 bases lining up with TRBD2. V gave up 2 bases and J gave up 5 bases; unmatched junction bases: 12. CDR1 is SGHVS, CDR2 FQNEAQ, per germline. This CDR3 comprises 18 residues. As DNA, the CDR3 is TGTGCCAGCAGCTTACAGGCGAAACTAGCGGGAGGGCCCCACGAGCAGTACTTC. Its translation is CASSLQAKLAGGPHEQYF.

This CDR3 reads CATSTRGLAGDTQYF. The CDR3 DNA follows: TGTGCCACCAGCACCCGTGGACTAGCGGGAGATACGCAGTATTTT. The chain uses TRBV15 and TRBJ2-3; 11 nucleotides align to TRBD2. CDR1 is LNHNV, CDR2 YYDKDF, per germline (reference sequence). The junction had 5 bases not matched to a gene; V was cut back by 4 bases and J by 5 bases. The CDR3 is 15 residues long.

The V gene is TRBV11-3, the J gene TRBJ2-7, with unresolved D. Germline V gene sequence: CDR1 SGHNT, CDR2 YENEEA. The CDR3 is 13 residues long. V was clipped by 3 bases and J by 0 bases, with 6 bases between them. The CDR3 protein is CASSLGFSYEQYF. The CDR3 DNA reads TGTGCCAGCAGCTTGGGCTTCTCCTACGAGCAGTACTTC.

The CDR3 here is CASSVESTDRDEQYF. The CDR3 DNA sequence: TGTGCCAGCAGCGTAGAATCGACGGATCGGGACGAGCAGTACTTC. This chain connects TRBV9 to TRBJ2-7; no definite D call. Trimming removed 0 bases from V and 5 bases from J, with 15 bases in between. CDR3 length equals 15 residues. CDR1 and CDR2 (germline): SGDLS, YYNGEE.

The genes are TRBV6-5 and TRBJ2-3, with 11 bases aligning to TRBD2. This CDR3 has 15 residues. Germline values: CDR1 MNHEY, CDR2 SVGAGI. V lost 4 bases to trimming and J lost 7 bases; unmatched junction nucleotides: 7. For the CDR3, the DNA is TGTGCCAGCAGTTTGTTAGCGGGAGGGCACAATACGCAGTATTTT. This encodes CASSLLAGGHNTQYF.

This clone was seen a few times. V and J are TRBV13 and TRBJ2-5; the D gene is possibly TRBD1 (6 bases). V shed 2 bases and J shed 0 bases, with 7 bases lying between them. The germline V gene has CDR1 PRHDT and CDR2 FYEKMQ (reference sequence). The CDR3 has 14 amino acids. The CDR3 protein is CASSLRGNQETQYF. Written as DNA, the CDR3 is TGTGCCAGCAGCTTAAGGGGGAACCAAGAGACCCAGTACTTC. Filled out from reference TRBV13 and TRBJ2-5, the complete variable domain reads AAGVIQSPRHLIKEKRETATLKCYPIPRHDTVYWYQQGPGQDPQFLISFYEKMQSDKGSIPDRFSAQQFSDYHSELNMSSLELGDSALYFCASSLRGNQETQYFGPGTRLLVL.